The T cell receptor beta chain described here comes from a study of shared clonotypes between healthy human individuals. The data were produced by immunoSEQ multiplex PCR, yet TCRdb's version contains in-frame clones alone and is incomplete. The sample lists approximately 1.9 million clones, 85% to 95% occurring once. CDR3 size: 11 residues. The V gene lost 5 bases and the J gene lost 7 bases, with 5 bases spanning the gap. Germline V lookup: CDR1 SEHNR, CDR2 FQNEAQ (reference sequence). As defined, naive CD8 cells were CD45RO-negative and positively selected for CCR7, with terminally differentiated effector memory CD45RA+ cells excluded.

The sequencing sample was made of naive CD8+ T cells from PBMCs. V usage is TRBV7-9 and J usage is TRBJ1-4, with D unresolved. This receptor was identified in a man between 18 and 35 years old in good health. Some clones in this sample may be carry-over from other donors' samples. This CDR3 is CASSTFEKLFF. DNA of the CDR3: TGTGCCAGCAGCACATTTGAAAAACTGTTTTTT. Looking up the rest from reference TRBV7-9 and TRBJ1-4 gives the full variable domain: DTGVSQNPRHKITKRGQNVTFRCDPISEHNRLYWYRQTLGQGPEFLTYFQNEAQLEKSRLLSDRFSAERPKGSFSTLEIQRTEQGDSAMYLCASSTFEKLFFGSGTQLSVL.